A single sample is the source of the 29 T cell receptor beta chains below, sequenced in a study of cytomegalovirus exposure and HLA in healthy donors. PCR was performed using 60 Vbeta and 13 Jbeta primers. The assay was immunoSEQ multiplex PCR, and TCRdb's table has in-frame clones only and misses some. The listing contains 53,000 or so clones. Sequenced input: PBMCs. The source is a man between 18 and 35 years old in good health and CMV-seropositive.

The chain is built from TRBV19 and TRBJ1-5; D possibly corresponds to TRBD1 (6 bases). The V and J ends lost 6 bases and 5 bases respectively, with 17 bases between them. The CDR3 totals 15 residues. Germline values: CDR1 LNHDA, CDR2 SQIVND (reference sequence). The CDR3 here is CASSTGTGFHQPQHF. The CDR3 bases are TGTGCCAGTAGCACCGGTACAGGGTTTCATCAGCCCCAGCATTTT.

The chain recombines TRBV14 with TRBJ2-1; 15 bases are shared with TRBD2. Trimming at V came to 3 bases and at J to 6 bases, leaving 3 bases not matched to a gene. This CDR3 is built from 16 residues. CDR1 is SGHDN, CDR2 FVKESK, per germline. DNA of the CDR3: TGTGCCAGCAGCCACACGGGACTAGCGGGAGGCAATGAGCAGTTCTTC. It encodes CASSHTGLAGGNEQFF.

The chain recombines TRBV19 with TRBJ1-5; D gene unclear. The CDR3 consists of 17 residues. V was cut by 1 base and J by 6 bases, with 19 bases left in between. CDR1 and CDR2 from the germline V gene are LNHDA and SQIVND (reference sequence). The CDR3 sequence: CASSIARDPIPGQPQHF. The CDR3 coding sequence is TGTGCCAGTAGTATAGCCCGAGACCCCATTCCAGGTCAGCCCCAGCATTTT.

J is TRBJ2-3 and V is TRBV11-2; D remains unclear. Trimming cost V 1 base and J 0 bases, with 11 bases left between them. This CDR3 is 16 amino acids long. Germline lookup yields CDR1 SGHAT and CDR2 FQNNGV. The CDR3 sequence: CASSLGGGASTDTQYF. The DNA of the CDR3 is TGTGCCAGCAGCTTAGGTGGCGGAGCTAGCACAGATACGCAGTATTTT.

The chain recombines TRBV2 with TRBJ1-4, with D possibly TRBD1 on 6 matching bases. V was cut by 0 bases and J by 6 bases, with 17 bases left in between. The CDR3 has 17 amino acids. CDR1 and CDR2 (germline): SNHLY, FYNNEI. CDR3: CASSEALWGGLDEKLFF. In nucleotides, the CDR3 is TGTGCCAGCAGTGAAGCGCTTTGGGGGGGCTTGGATGAAAAACTGTTTTTT.

This chain uses TRBV2 with TRBJ1-1; D not resolved. Germline V gives CDR1 SNHLY, CDR2 FYNNEI. This CDR3 spans 14 amino acids. V was clipped by 9 bases and J by 3 bases, with 17 bases between them. DNA for the CDR3: TGTGCCAGTACCCTCCGCGGGAAGGACACTGAAGCTTTCTTT. It yields the protein CASTLRGKDTEAFF.

J is TRBJ2-2 and V is TRBV5-1; TRBD2 agrees at 13 bases. CDR3 size: 18 residues. V trimming: 1 base; J trimming: 0 bases; junction bases outside the gene matches: 3. From germline, CDR1 is SGHRS and CDR2 YFSETQ. CDR3 residues: CASSLRLAGGTNTGELFF. The CDR3 DNA follows: TGCGCCAGCAGCTTGAGACTAGCGGGAGGTACGAACACCGGGGAGCTGTTTTTT.

The V call is TRBV10-3, the J call TRBJ2-7, with TRBD1 matching over 8 bases. The length of the CDR3 is 14 residues. J gave up 4 bases and V 4 bases, and 6 bases lay outside the gene matches. CDR1 and CDR2 (germline): ENHRY, SYGVKD. This CDR3 is CAISADRAGYEQYF. The CDR3 region has the DNA TGTGCCATCAGTGCGGACAGGGCGGGGTACGAGCAGTACTTC.

As concerns this clone: Compared with germline, one end of the junction differs, possibly owing to a read error. The rearrangement joins TRBV6-5 to TRBJ2-5; 7 bases are shared with TRBD1. Germline lookup yields CDR1 MNHEY and CDR2 SVGAGI. The CDR3 length is 12 residues. CDR3 sequence reads: CAISTGVETQYF. DNA for the CDR3: TGTGCCATCAGTACAGGGGTAGAGACCCAGTACTTC.

The rearrangement uses TRBV28 and TRBJ2-3, with D possibly TRBD2 on 7 matching bases. The CDR3 has 15 amino acids. V lost 7 bases and J 6 bases, leaving 20 bases between the germline ends. Germline CDR1 is MDHEN and CDR2 is SYDVKM. CDR3 sequence reads: CASIRGGEMSDTQYF. The CDR3 DNA follows: TGTGCCAGCATAAGGGGGGGAGAGATGTCGGATACGCAGTATTTT.

On this clone: Different DNA sequences within this sample yield the same CDR3. DNA of the CDR3: TGTGCCAGCAGTTACTCGGGAGCTGAAGCTTTCTTT. It specifies CASSYSGAEAFF. The chain carries TRBV6-5 and TRBJ1-1; D call uncertain. The CDR3 length is 12 residues. Trimming stripped 0 bases from V and 6 bases from J, with 5 bases between. The germline V gene encodes CDR1 MNHEY and CDR2 SVGAGI.

The chain couples TRBV27 to TRBJ1-5, with 10 bases aligning to TRBD1. The CDR3 length is 14 residues. From germline, CDR1 is MNHEY and CDR2 SMNVEV (reference sequence). Trimming removed 4 bases from V and 6 bases from J; junction bases left unmatched: 3. This CDR3 is CASSSGQGIQPQHF. The CDR3 DNA reads as TGTGCCAGCAGTTCGGGACAGGGGATTCAGCCCCAGCATTTT.

This chain links TRBV21-1 with TRBJ2-7; the D call in the table, TRBD2, was not verified against the DNA. TRBV21-1 is assigned pseudogene status. This CDR3 region has 19 residues. Here the CDR3 reads CASSKEIRPWGGFKDEQYF. In DNA, the CDR3 is TGTGCCAGCAGCAAAGAAATTCGCCCATGGGGGGGGTTTAAAGACGAGCAGTACTTC.

This chain connects TRBV11-2 to TRBJ1-2; tentative D call: TRBD1 (5 bases). Germline loops: CDR1 SGHAT, CDR2 FQNNGV. This CDR3 contains 16 residues. V was trimmed by 3 bases and J by 5 bases, leaving 19 bases between them. For the CDR3, the DNA is TGTGCCAGCAGCTTGGCCCTCTCCAGGGTTTTTTATGGCTACACCTTC. It is translated as CASSLALSRVFYGYTF.

In DNA form, the CDR3 reads TGTGCCAGCAGCAAAAAACAGGGAAAGGACTATGGCTACACCTTC. Translating it yields CASSKKQGKDYGYTF. J is TRBJ1-2 and V is TRBV21-1; TRBD1, as called in the table, went unchecked against the DNA. TRBV21-1 counts as a pseudogene. The CDR3 covers 15 residues.

The chain has TRBV25-1 and TRBJ1-4; 7 nucleotides line up with TRBD1. This CDR3 region has 15 residues. Germline values: CDR1 MGHDK, CDR2 SYGVNS. Trimming at V came to 4 bases and at J to 4 bases, leaving 6 bases not matched to a gene. In DNA form, the CDR3 reads TGTGCCAGCAGTGCGCGACAGGGTTTTAATGAAAAACTGTTTTTT. This codes for CASSARQGFNEKLFF.

The V and J genes are TRBV6-1 and TRBJ1-5; D may be TRBD1 (5 bases). V lost 2 bases and J lost 6, with 14 bases in between. The length of the CDR3 is 15 residues. CDR1 is MNHNS, CDR2 SASEGT, per germline. The CDR3 DNA is TGTGCCAGCAGTGAAATGGGGGGGGTGTTTCAGCCCCAGCATTTT. It translates to CASSEMGGVFQPQHF.

The genes are TRBV6-1 and TRBJ1-1; D gene uncertain. V was cut by 2 bases and J by 1 base, with 2 bases left in between. CDR1 and CDR2 from the germline V gene are MNHNS and SASEGT. There are 12 residues in the CDR3. Written as DNA, the CDR3 is TGTGCCAGCAGTGAACAGAACACTGAAGCTTTCTTT. It yields the protein CASSEQNTEAFF.

The chain recombines TRBV9 with TRBJ1-1; D call uncertain. CDR1 and CDR2 from the germline V gene are SGDLS and YYNGEE. Trimming stripped 3 bases from V and 1 base from J, with 10 bases between. The CDR3 is made up of 14 amino acids. In DNA, the CDR3 is TGTGCCAGCAGCGGATACGCGCAGAACACTGAAGCTTTCTTT. Translation gives CASSGYAQNTEAFF.

Worth noting for this clone: At one end the junction does not follow the germline gene, possibly because of a read error. This chain joins TRBV5-1 and TRBJ2-3, with TRBD2 matching over 12 bases. Germline CDR1 is SGHRS and CDR2 is YFSETQ. The CDR3 is 17 amino acids. The CDR3 DNA follows: TGCGTCAGCAGCTTGTGGCTAGCGGGAGGGCAGGCAGATACGCAGTATTTT. Its translation: CVSSLWLAGGQADTQYF.

CDR3 in DNA: TGTGCCAGCAGGGACAGGAATGAAAAACTGTTTTTT. As protein: CASRDRNEKLFF. The gene calls are TRBV6-1 and TRBJ1-4; 7 nucleotides agree with TRBD1. V dropped 6 bases and J dropped 5; count of bases not matched to a gene: 0. This CDR3 has 12 amino acids. In germline, CDR1 is MNHNS, CDR2 SASEGT.

This chain connects TRBV7-2 to TRBJ1-2; D is unclear. The CDR3 is made up of 12 amino acids. From germline, CDR1 is SGHTA and CDR2 FQGNSA. With 6 bases removed from V and 8 bases from J, the gap between germline ends came to 13 bases. The CDR3 DNA is TGTGCCAGCAGAACCGCTTCGGGGGGCTACACCTTC. It codes for CASRTASGGYTF.

The chain carries TRBV27 and TRBJ1-3; possible D gene TRBD1, 5 bases. The CDR3 consists of 17 residues. Trimming stripped 8 bases from V and 0 bases from J, with 20 bases between. From germline, CDR1 is MNHEY and CDR2 SMNVEV (reference sequence). The CDR3 bases are TGTGCCAGCTCCCAAGGGTGGGGCGGAAGCTCTGGAAACACCATATATTTT. Protein sequence: CASSQGWGGSSGNTIYF.

The rearrangement links TRBV10-3 to TRBJ1-4, with TRBD1 identical over 7 bases. The J segment lost 0 bases and the V segment lost 2 bases, leaving 0 bases of the junction unmatched. CDR1 and CDR2 from the germline V gene are ENHRY and SYGVKD. CDR3 length: 15 amino acids. CDR3 nucleotide sequence: TGTGCCATCAGTGAGGGACAGGCAACTAATGAAAAACTGTTTTTT. Translated, it gives CAISEGQATNEKLFF.

The gene calls are TRBV9 and TRBJ2-3; TRBD1 matches 8 bases. Germline CDR1 and CDR2: SGDLS and YYNGEE. This CDR3 region has 15 residues. Trimming removed 2 bases from V and 3 bases from J; junction bases left unmatched: 5. The CDR3 coding sequence is TGTGCCAGCAGCGTTTCGGGACAGGCAACAGATACGCAGTATTTT. Amino acids: CASSVSGQATDTQYF.

The CDR3 loop reads CASSHPTSGTGDTQYF. CDR3 DNA sequence: TGTGCCAGCAGTCACCCGACTAGCGGGACTGGGGATACGCAGTATTTT. V and J are TRBV11-2 and TRBJ2-3; TRBD2 aligns across 11 bases. The germline CDR1 and CDR2 sequences are SGHAT and FQNNGV. V was clipped by 6 bases and J by 6 bases; unmatched bases: 11. The CDR3 runs to 16 residues.

CDR3 coding DNA: TGTGCCAGCAGCTTAGGTACAGGGAACATGAACACTGAAGCTTTCTTT. Its translation is CASSLGTGNMNTEAFF. V usage is TRBV13 and J usage is TRBJ1-1, with D perhaps matching TRBD1 (6 bases). Germline V gene sequence: CDR1 PRHDT, CDR2 FYEKMQ (reference sequence). The CDR3 contains 16 residues. The V end lost 0 bases, the J end lost 0 bases, and 11 bases lay between the germline ends.

This chain links TRBV27 with TRBJ1-3, with TRBD1 matching over 8 bases. Germline assignment: CDR1 MNHEY and CDR2 SMNVEV (reference sequence). With V trimmed by 4 bases and J by 0 bases, 14 bases remained unmatched. The CDR3 runs 19 residues. This CDR3 reads CASSSLPGQGPSSGNTIYF. The CDR3, as DNA: TGTGCCAGCAGTTCGTTACCAGGACAGGGCCCCAGCTCTGGAAACACCATATATTTT.

The chain uses TRBV28 and TRBJ2-1, with 7 bases lining up with TRBD2. The V gene end was trimmed by 5 bases and the J gene end by 2 bases; junction bases not matched to a gene: 3. Germline CDR1 and CDR2: MDHEN and SYDVKM. The CDR3 totals 14 residues. The CDR3 DNA follows: TGTGCCAGCAGTCCCGGGACTACCTACAATGAGCAGTTCTTC. It encodes CASSPGTTYNEQFF.